This T cell receptor beta chain is drawn from a study of cytomegalovirus exposure and HLA in healthy donors. The study's findings and limits: Roughly even sequencing depth across donors was the assumption behind the presence/absence analyses. The listing of roughly 160 TCR beta chains classed them as cytomegalovirus-associated.

This clone was counted only a few times. Its cognate antigen is unknown. The PCR made use of 60 Vbeta and 13 Jbeta primers. Generated by immunoSEQ multiplex PCR, the TCRdb table keeps only in-frame clones and is missing some. Counted here are around 200,000 clones, over 70% occurring once; the ten biggest clones make up 2.9%. CDR3 length: 15 residues. Looked up from germline, CDR1 is LNHDA and CDR2 is SQIVND (reference sequence). The V end was cut by 3 bases, the J end by 1 base, with 13 bases between. The J gene is TRBJ2-7, the V gene TRBV19, with a weak D call TRBD2 (6 bases). Material for sequencing was PBMCs. The sequence was collected from a male donor in good health and CMV-seronegative. The DNA for the CDR3 is TGTGCCAGTAGTATGGGGGGTTACGGGTCCTACGAGCAGTACTTC. This encodes CASSMGGYGSYEQYF. Full variable domain (rest looked up from reference TRBV19 and TRBJ2-7): DGGITQSPKYLFRKEGQNVTLSCEQNLNHDAMYWYRQDPGQGLRLIYYSQIVNDFQKGDIAEGYSVSREKKESFPLTVTSAQKNPTAFYLCASSMGGYGSYEQYFGPGTRLTVT.